This entry features one TCR beta chain sequence. The junction departs from the called germline gene at one end, perhaps through a read error. The V gene's germline CDR1 is MDHEN and CDR2 SYDVKM. This CDR3 contains 11 residues. This sample was taken from a study of shared clonotypes between healthy human individuals. The assay ran at deep level. Splitting of each subset's genomic DNA was done evenly across several immunoSEQ plates. Clones were sequenced by immunoSEQ multiplex PCR, and TCRdb holds only the in-frame ones, with some missing. The table includes 190,000 or so clones, 65% to 70% detected once.

The sequence came from a man aged 30 to 39 in good health. The chain recombines TRBV28 with TRBJ2-7; D gene ambiguous. The material sequenced was memory CD4+ T cells sorted from blood. Subset here: CD45RA-negative fraction. The CDR3 region has the DNA TGTGCCAGCAGTCACGGGTACGGGCAGTACTTC. Residues: CASSHGYGQYF.